A single sample gave rise to the 30 T cell receptor beta chains below, sequenced in a study of CD8+ T cells in alopecia areata. RNA extraction and reverse transcription yielded cDNA as sequencing template. This table comes from immunoSEQ multiplex PCR, and its TCRdb copy is limited to in-frame clones, with some not included. This sample has roughly 60,000 clones, with around 47% found just once. Sample: NKG2D-low CD8+ T cells sorted from blood. These TCRs come from a human donor with alopecia areata.

Here the CDR3 reads CASSLTEYSYEQYF. The CDR3 nucleotides are TGCGCCAGCAGCTTAACCGAGTACTCCTACGAGCAGTACTTC. The rearrangement links TRBV5-1 to TRBJ2-7, with D uncertain. With 2 bases removed from V and 0 bases from J, the gap between germline ends came to 9 bases. Germline-derived CDR1 and CDR2 are SGHRS and YFSETQ. This CDR3 has 14 amino acids.

This clone has only a few counts. This chain joins TRBV15 and TRBJ1-1; the D gene is possibly TRBD1 (6 bases). Between the trimmed V and J ends, which lost 0 bases and 0 bases, there was a span of 26 bases. CDR3 length equals 21 residues. CDR1 LNHNV and CDR2 YYDKDF come from the germline V gene (reference sequence). The chain's CDR3 is CATSRDPDVVDSTTMNTEAFF. DNA for the CDR3: TGTGCCACCAGCAGAGATCCCGACGTAGTGGACAGCACTACCATGAACACTGAAGCTTTCTTT.

The chain couples TRBV4-1 to TRBJ1-4; a possible D gene is TRBD1 (5 bases). The CDR3 contains 14 residues. In germline, CDR1 is MGHRA, CDR2 YSYEKL. Trimming left V 6 bases short and J 0 bases short, with 8 bases between. The CDR3 loop reads CASRGRSTNEKLFF. CDR3 nucleotides: TGCGCCAGCAGGGGACGGTCAACTAATGAAAAACTGTTTTTT.

A few counts support this clone. The chain recombines TRBV19 with TRBJ2-2; 9 nucleotides line up with TRBD1. Germline V gene sequence: CDR1 LNHDA, CDR2 SQIVND (reference sequence). J gave up 5 bases and V 4 bases, and 5 bases lay outside the gene matches. The CDR3 loop spans 15 amino acids. In nucleotides, the CDR3 is TGTGCCAGTAGTACAGGGACAGGGATTACCGGGGAGCTGTTTTTT. Protein sequence: CASSTGTGITGELFF.

This chain joins TRBV29-1 and TRBJ1-5, with D unresolved. This CDR3 comprises 13 residues. Trimming stripped 6 bases from V and 0 bases from J, with 9 bases between. The germline V gene encodes CDR1 SQVTM and CDR2 ANQGSEA. The chain's CDR3 is CSVREDSNQPQHF. CDR3 nucleotide sequence: TGCAGCGTCCGTGAGGATAGCAATCAGCCCCAGCATTTT.

CDR3 in DNA: TGTGCCTGGAGCGCAATGCCAACTAGCGGGGCCTACGAGCAGTACTTC. Protein sequence: CAWSAMPTSGAYEQYF. V gene TRBV30 combines with J gene TRBJ2-7; 10 bases are a match to TRBD2. Germline CDR1 and CDR2: GTSNPN and SVGIG (reference sequence). V lost 3 bases to trimming and J lost 2 bases; unmatched junction nucleotides: 10. This CDR3 comprises 16 residues.

The chain joins TRBV20-1 to TRBJ2-7; D call uncertain. The CDR3 sequence is 11 residues long. Per germline, CDR1 DFQATT and CDR2 SNEGSKA (reference sequence). The V gene lost 0 bases and the J gene lost 4 bases, with 4 bases spanning the gap. CDR3 DNA sequence: TGCAGTGCTAGAGAAGTGTACGAGCAGTACTTC. It yields the protein CSAREVYEQYF.

The chain recombines TRBV30 with TRBJ2-7, with 7 nucleotides matching TRBD2. V shed 5 bases, J shed 5 bases, and the junction held 15 bases outside the gene matches. The CDR3 sequence is 15 residues long. The germline V gene encodes CDR1 GTSNPN and CDR2 SVGIG (reference sequence). CDR3 sequence (DNA): TGTGCCTGGTGGGGAGGGTCCGGAGGCCTAAACGAGCAGTACTTC. Amino acids: CAWWGGSGGLNEQYF.

The table lists this clone with a few counts. The chain links TRBV9 to TRBJ2-3, with TRBD2 matching over 14 bases. The CDR3 contains 18 residues. J was trimmed by 4 bases and V by 6 bases; bases with no gene match: 13. Germline V gene data show CDR1 as SGDLS and CDR2 as YYNGEE. The CDR3 is CASTSSAGTSGRSDTQYF. The CDR3 DNA reads TGTGCCAGCACCTCCTCTGCCGGGACTAGCGGGAGATCAGATACGCAGTATTTT.

This clone was seen more than once but under ten times. The V and J genes are TRBV29-1 and TRBJ2-7; D could derive from TRBD1 or TRBD2 (5 bases each). Germline loops: CDR1 SQVTM, CDR2 ANQGSEA. The V end was cut by 6 bases, the J end by 2 bases, with 17 bases between. This CDR3 comprises 14 residues. As DNA, the CDR3 is TGCAGCGTACGGTCCGGGACGGGGACCTACGAGCAGTACTTC. This translates into CSVRSGTGTYEQYF.

The rearrangement joins TRBV10-3 to TRBJ2-7; D may be TRBD1 or TRBD2 (5 bases each). CDR1 and CDR2 from the germline V gene are ENHRY and SYGVKD. V lost 5 bases and J 3 bases, leaving 17 bases between the germline ends. This CDR3 comprises 15 residues. The CDR3 sequence is CAISPLGGANYEQYF. For the CDR3, the DNA is TGTGCCATCAGTCCTCTTGGGGGAGCCAACTACGAGCAGTACTTC.

This clone was detected a few times. The chain has TRBV4-2 and TRBJ2-5; D is ambiguous. The CDR3 is 15 residues long. The V gene's germline CDR1 is LGHNA and CDR2 YNFKEQ. Trimming stripped 4 bases from V and 7 bases from J, with 19 bases between. The DNA for the CDR3 is TGTGCCAGCAGCCCAACACTCGCCGAAAGTGCGACCCAGTACTTC. Translation: CASSPTLAESATQYF.

This chain connects TRBV29-1 to TRBJ1-2, with D possibly TRBD1 on 6 matching bases. Germline lookup yields CDR1 SQVTM and CDR2 ANQGSEA. Trimming left V 1 base short and J 2 bases short, with 14 bases between. The CDR3 sequence is 15 residues long. CDR3 DNA: TGCAGCGTTGAAGGACCGACAGGATGGAACTATGGCTACACCTTC. Its translation: CSVEGPTGWNYGYTF.

In its sample, this clone was seen many times. The CDR3 loop is CAISGPNNNEQFF. As DNA, the CDR3 is TGTGCCATCAGTGGACCCAACAACAATGAGCAGTTCTTC. V gene TRBV10-3 combines with J gene TRBJ2-1; D is unresolved. The V and J ends lost 4 bases and 5 bases respectively, with 9 bases between them. CDR1 is ENHRY and CDR2 is SYGVKD in the germline V gene. CDR3 length: 13 amino acids.

This clone was detected a few times. The chain uses TRBV28 and TRBJ2-1, with D unclear. The CDR3 is made up of 14 amino acids. Trimming left V 1 base short and J 3 bases short, with 7 bases between. The germline gives CDR1 MDHEN, CDR2 SYDVKM. CDR3 bases: TGTGCCAGCAGTTTATTGACGGACTACAATGAGCAGTTCTTC. Residues: CASSLLTDYNEQFF.

This chain's CDR3 is CASPTGQAENTEAFF. The CDR3 bases are TGTGCCAGTCCAACAGGACAGGCCGAGAACACTGAAGCTTTCTTT. The J gene is TRBJ1-1, the V gene TRBV7-9, with TRBD1 identical over 7 bases. Germline V gene data show CDR1 as SEHNR and CDR2 as FQNEAQ (reference sequence). This CDR3 region has 15 residues. With V trimmed by 9 bases and J by 1 base, 11 bases remained unmatched.

The chain has TRBV5-6 and TRBJ1-2; no firm D call. CDR1 and CDR2 from the germline V gene are SGHDT and YYEEEE. The CDR3 totals 13 residues. Between the trimmed V and J ends, which lost 2 bases and 4 bases, there was a span of 9 bases. The CDR3 loop reads CASSFWGGYGYTF. CDR3 nucleotides: TGTGCCAGCAGCTTCTGGGGAGGCTATGGCTACACCTTC. The full variable domain, rest sourced from reference TRBV5-6 and TRBJ1-2, is DAGVTQSPTHLIKTRGQQVTLRCSPKSGHDTVSWYQQALGQGPQFIFQYYEEEERQRGNFPDRFSGHQFPNYSSELNVNALLLGDSALYLCASSFWGGYGYTFGSGTRLTVV.

J is TRBJ2-1 and V is TRBV28; no clear D gene. This CDR3 has 13 residues. Germline values: CDR1 MDHEN, CDR2 SYDVKM. Trimming pared 1 base from V and 9 bases from J, leaving 10 bases between. CDR3 DNA sequence: TGTGCCAGCAGTTTATCTCTGGATTCTGAGCAGTTCTTC. Protein: CASSLSLDSEQFF.

The chain carries TRBV7-9 and TRBJ2-3; D unclear. The V end lost 4 bases, the J end lost 6 bases, and 8 bases lay between the germline ends. Germline V gene lookup returns CDR1 SEHNR and CDR2 FQNEAQ (reference sequence). The length of the CDR3 is 12 residues. For the CDR3, the DNA is TGTGCCAGCAGCTCCGCCATGGATACGCAGTATTTT. Translated: CASSSAMDTQYF.

V usage is TRBV2 and J usage is TRBJ1-6; D remains ambiguous. The length of the CDR3 is 14 residues. Deletions cut 6 bases from V and 2 bases from J, with 8 bases between. The V gene's germline CDR1 is SNHLY and CDR2 FYNNEI. CDR3 sequence: CASRRMAYNSPLHF. The CDR3 region has the DNA TGTGCCAGCAGGAGGATGGCCTATAATTCACCCCTCCACTTT.

The chain combines TRBV7-9 with TRBJ2-7, with 8 nucleotides matching TRBD1. The trim removed 6 bases at V and 4 bases at J, leaving 20 bases unmatched. The CDR3 sequence is 18 residues long. Per the germline V gene, CDR1 is SEHNR and CDR2 is FQNEAQ (reference sequence). Here the CDR3 DNA reads TGTGCCAGCAGGCCCCTCGCACAGGGGGGAGGAGAGTCGTACGAGCAGTACTTC. Translation gives CASRPLAQGGGESYEQYF.

On this clone itself: Other DNA variants within this sample encode the same CDR3. The chain carries TRBV29-1 and TRBJ2-1; 8 bases are a match to TRBD2. Germline trimming cut 4 bases from V and 10 bases from J; bases unmatched to any gene: 12. The V gene's germline CDR1 is SQVTM and CDR2 ANQGSEA. The CDR3 has 14 residues. The CDR3 nucleotides read TGCAGCGTTGCCGGCGGGGGGCCGGGGGGGGAGCAGTTCTTC. Its translation is CSVAGGGPGGEQFF.

V gene TRBV2 combines with J gene TRBJ2-1; 10 bases are shared with TRBD2. From germline, CDR1 is SNHLY and CDR2 FYNNEI. This CDR3 has 15 amino acids. The V and J ends lost 10 bases and 6 bases, in that order; junction bases with no gene match: 12. CDR3 region: CANRRLAGRGNEQFF. The CDR3, as DNA: TGTGCCAACCGAAGACTAGCGGGCCGGGGCAATGAGCAGTTCTTC.

The chain has TRBV29-1 and TRBJ1-2; D might be TRBD1 (6 bases). V was cut by 6 bases and J by 2 bases, with 13 bases left in between. The CDR3 contains 13 residues. Germline assignment: CDR1 SQVTM and CDR2 ANQGSEA. The CDR3 nucleotides read TGCAGCGTCGTAGGGGGTACCAACTATGGCTACACCTTC. It translates to CSVVGGTNYGYTF.

This chain connects TRBV7-9 to TRBJ1-6, with D perhaps TRBD1 (5 bases). Germline CDR1 SEHNR, CDR2 FQNEAQ (reference sequence). CDR3 length equals 15 residues. The V gene lost 4 bases and the J gene lost 7 bases, with 14 bases spanning the gap. Here the CDR3 DNA reads TGTGCCAGCAGCTCTCACAGTGGACACAATTCACCCCTCCACTTT. As protein: CASSSHSGHNSPLHF.

The chain is built from TRBV7-9 and TRBJ2-1, with D maybe TRBD1 (6 bases). Per the germline V gene, CDR1 is SEHNR and CDR2 is FQNEAQ (reference sequence). Trimming stripped 5 bases from V and 13 bases from J, with 15 bases between. CDR3 size: 12 residues. The CDR3 reads CASSGGQTVQFF. The CDR3 DNA reads as TGTGCCAGCAGCGGAGGACAGACCGTTCAGTTCTTC.

This chain uses TRBV5-1 with TRBJ2-1; D perhaps matches TRBD1 (6 bases). The germline CDR1 and CDR2 sequences are SGHRS and YFSETQ. The CDR3 has 14 amino acids. V lost 4 bases and J lost 7, with 15 bases in between. In DNA, the CDR3 is TGCGCCAGCAGCCAAACCACAGGGATTAATGAGCAGTTCTTC. Translation gives CASSQTTGINEQFF.

The chain combines TRBV27 with TRBJ2-7; D unclear. The CDR3 is made up of 12 amino acids. V was clipped by 3 bases and J by 3 bases, with 6 bases between them. The V gene's germline CDR1 is MNHEY and CDR2 SMNVEV (reference sequence). The CDR3 here is CASSFDGYEQYF. CDR3 nucleotide sequence: TGTGCCAGCAGTTTTGACGGCTACGAGCAGTACTTC.

The chain joins TRBV5-6 to TRBJ2-7, with 9 bases identical to TRBD1. This CDR3 is built from 16 residues. Germline loops: CDR1 SGHDT, CDR2 YYEEEE. V lost 4 bases, J lost 4 bases, and 12 bases stayed unmatched. CDR3 coding DNA: TGTGCCAGCAGCCTCAGGCTGGGACAGGGCGTTTACGAGCAGTACTTC. Translation: CASSLRLGQGVYEQYF.

This clone was seen a few times. The V gene is TRBV7-9, the J gene TRBJ2-1; no definite D call. Germline CDR1 and CDR2: SEHNR and FQNEAQ (reference sequence). This CDR3 has 13 amino acids. V dropped 1 base and J dropped 8 bases, with 9 bases sitting between them. The CDR3 DNA follows: TGTGCCAGCAGCTTAGGTAGGGCGTATGAGCAGTTCTTC. It is translated as CASSLGRAYEQFF.